The following is a T cell receptor beta chain sequence with its context. The data stem from a study of CD8+CD57+ T cells in acquired aplastic anemia. Sequencing involved patients with CD8+CD57+ cell expansion previously shown by flow cytometry. Genomic DNA constituted the template upon which TCR beta VDJ and CDR3 profiling was performed. TCRdb reprocessed the reads with MiXCR, giving one entry per CDR3 protein. Here the sample spans about 190,000 distinct CDR3 sequences, around 45% being singletons. After removal of 6 bases from V and 6 bases from J, the junction contained 6 bases not matched to a gene. Germline assignment: CDR1 SEHNR and CDR2 FQNEAQ (reference sequence). The CDR3 covers 14 residues.

The clonotype was recovered from a human donor with aplastic anemia. Material for sequencing was sorted CD4+, CD8+, or CD8+CD57+ T cells (not recorded which) from PBMCs. The V gene is TRBV7-9, the J gene TRBJ2-5; TRBD2 matches at 11 bases. The CDR3 DNA follows: TGTGCCAGCAGTAGCGGGGGGGCCTGGAAGACCCAGTACTTC. Its translation is CASSSGGAWKTQYF.